This T cell receptor beta chain was identified during a study of PD-1 blockade in mismatch repair-deficient tumors. This clone was counted between two and nine times. Germline V CDR1 and CDR2: MNHEY, SMNVEV (reference sequence). This CDR3 is 16 amino acids long. Trimming pared 5 bases from V and 3 bases from J, leaving 18 bases between. Libraries were prepared by immunoSEQ multiplex PCR; TCRdb keeps only in-frame clonotypes and omits some of them. This sample has some 49,000 clones, with more than 65% found just once. The chain recombines TRBV27 with TRBJ2-3; tentatively, D is TRBD1 (6 bases). The starting material was PBMCs, obtained before pembrolizumab treatment. The receptor's source is an adult with mismatch repair-deficient cancer. The DNA of the CDR3 is TGTGCCAGCAGTCCCCGACACAGGGAAGGTACAGATACGCAGTATTTT. This translates into CASSPRHREGTDTQYF.